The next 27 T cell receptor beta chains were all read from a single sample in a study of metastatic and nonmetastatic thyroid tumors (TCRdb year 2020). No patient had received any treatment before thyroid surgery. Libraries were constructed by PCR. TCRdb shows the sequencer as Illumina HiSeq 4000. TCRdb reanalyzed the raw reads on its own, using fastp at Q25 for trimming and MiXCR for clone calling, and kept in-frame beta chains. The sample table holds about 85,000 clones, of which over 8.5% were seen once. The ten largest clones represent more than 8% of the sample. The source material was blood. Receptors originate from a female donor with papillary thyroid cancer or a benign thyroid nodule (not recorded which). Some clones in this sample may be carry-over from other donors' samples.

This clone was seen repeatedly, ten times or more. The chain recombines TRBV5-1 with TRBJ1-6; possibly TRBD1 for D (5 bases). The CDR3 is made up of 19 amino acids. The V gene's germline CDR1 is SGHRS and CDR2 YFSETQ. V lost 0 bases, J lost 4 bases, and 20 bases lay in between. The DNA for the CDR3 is TGCGCCAGCAGCTTGGTCTCCAAAGACTCGGGGGGATATAATTCACCCCTCCACTTT. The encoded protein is CASSLVSKDSGGYNSPLHF. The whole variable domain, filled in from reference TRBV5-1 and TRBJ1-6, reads KAGVTQTPRYLIKTRGQQVTLSCSPISGHRSVSWYQQTPGQGLQFLFEYFSETQRNKGNFPGRFSGRQFSNSRSEMNVSTLELGDSALYLCASSLVSKDSGGYNSPLHFGNGTRLTVT.

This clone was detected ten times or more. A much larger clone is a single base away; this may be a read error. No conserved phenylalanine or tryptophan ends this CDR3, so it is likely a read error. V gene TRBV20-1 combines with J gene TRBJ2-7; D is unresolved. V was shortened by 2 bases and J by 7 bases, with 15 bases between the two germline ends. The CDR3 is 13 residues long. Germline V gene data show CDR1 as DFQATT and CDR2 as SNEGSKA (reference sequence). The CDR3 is CSARRPRGWEQYL. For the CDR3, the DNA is TGCAGTGCTAGAAGGCCTAGAGGTTGGGAGCAGTACCTC.

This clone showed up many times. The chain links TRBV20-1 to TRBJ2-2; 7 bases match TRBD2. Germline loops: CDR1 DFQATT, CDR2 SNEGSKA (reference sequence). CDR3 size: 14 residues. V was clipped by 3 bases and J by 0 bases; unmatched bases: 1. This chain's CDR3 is CSARGGANTGELFF. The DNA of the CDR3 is TGCAGTGCTAGGGGAGGGGCGAACACCGGGGAGCTGTTTTTT.

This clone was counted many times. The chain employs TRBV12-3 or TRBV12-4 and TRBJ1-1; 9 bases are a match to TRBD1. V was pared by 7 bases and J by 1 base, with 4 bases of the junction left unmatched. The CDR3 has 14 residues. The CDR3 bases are TGTGCCAGCACTTTGGACAGGGGGAACACTGAAGCTTTCTTT. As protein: CASTLDRGNTEAFF.

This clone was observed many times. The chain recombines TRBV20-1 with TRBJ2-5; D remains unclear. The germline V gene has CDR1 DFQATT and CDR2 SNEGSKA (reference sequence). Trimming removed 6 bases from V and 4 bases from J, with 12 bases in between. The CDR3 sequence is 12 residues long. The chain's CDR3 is CSAILPPETQYF. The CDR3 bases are TGCAGTGCAATTCTCCCCCCAGAGACCCAGTACTTC.

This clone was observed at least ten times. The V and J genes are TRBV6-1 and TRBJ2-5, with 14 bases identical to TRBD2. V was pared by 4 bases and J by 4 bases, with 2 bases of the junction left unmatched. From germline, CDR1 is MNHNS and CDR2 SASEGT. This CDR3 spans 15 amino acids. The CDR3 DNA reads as TGTGCCAGCAGTGGACTAGCGGGGGGGCCAGAGACCCAGTACTTC. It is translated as CASSGLAGGPETQYF.

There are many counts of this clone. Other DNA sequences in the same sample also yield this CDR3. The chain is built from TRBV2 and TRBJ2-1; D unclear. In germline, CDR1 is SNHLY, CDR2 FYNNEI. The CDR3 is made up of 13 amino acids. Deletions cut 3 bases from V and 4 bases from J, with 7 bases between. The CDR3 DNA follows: TGTGCCAGCAGTGACAGGCAATACAATGAGCAGTTCTTC. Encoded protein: CASSDRQYNEQFF.

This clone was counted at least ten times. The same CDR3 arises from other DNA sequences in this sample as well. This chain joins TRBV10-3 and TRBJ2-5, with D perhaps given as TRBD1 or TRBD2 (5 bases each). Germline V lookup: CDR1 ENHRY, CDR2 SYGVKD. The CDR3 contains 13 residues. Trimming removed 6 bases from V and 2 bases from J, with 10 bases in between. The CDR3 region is CAISGTVQETQYF. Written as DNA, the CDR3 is TGTGCCATCAGCGGGACGGTTCAAGAGACCCAGTACTTC.

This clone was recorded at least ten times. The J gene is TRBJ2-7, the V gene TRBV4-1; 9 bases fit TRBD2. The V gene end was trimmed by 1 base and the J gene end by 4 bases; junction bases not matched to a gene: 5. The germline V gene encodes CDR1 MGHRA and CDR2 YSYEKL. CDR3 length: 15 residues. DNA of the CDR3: TGCGCCAGCAGCCAAGTGATAGCGGGGGCGTACGAGCAGTACTTC. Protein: CASSQVIAGAYEQYF.

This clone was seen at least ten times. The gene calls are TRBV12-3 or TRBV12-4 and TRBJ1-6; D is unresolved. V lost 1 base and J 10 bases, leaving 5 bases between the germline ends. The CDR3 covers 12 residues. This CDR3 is CASSLGHSPLHF. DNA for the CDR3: TGTGCCAGCAGTTTAGGACACTCACCCCTCCACTTT.

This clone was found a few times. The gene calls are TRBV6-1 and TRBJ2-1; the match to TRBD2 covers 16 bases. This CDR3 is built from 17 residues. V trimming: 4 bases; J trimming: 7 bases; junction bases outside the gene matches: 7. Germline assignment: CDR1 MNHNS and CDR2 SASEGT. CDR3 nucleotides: TGTGCCAGCAGTGGACCGGGACTAGCGGGGGGGCGGAATGAGCAGTTCTTC. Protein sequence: CASSGPGLAGGRNEQFF.

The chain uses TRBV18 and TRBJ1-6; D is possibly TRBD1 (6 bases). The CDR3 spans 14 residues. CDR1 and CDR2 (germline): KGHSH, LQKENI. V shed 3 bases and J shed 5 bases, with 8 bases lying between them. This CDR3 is CASSPGQNNSPLHF. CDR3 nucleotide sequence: TGTGCCAGCTCACCGGGACAAAATAATTCACCCCTCCACTTT.

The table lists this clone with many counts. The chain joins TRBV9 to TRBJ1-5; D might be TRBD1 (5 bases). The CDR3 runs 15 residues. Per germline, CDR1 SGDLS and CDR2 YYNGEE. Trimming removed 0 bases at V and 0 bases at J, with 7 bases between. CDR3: CASSVAGVSNQPQHF. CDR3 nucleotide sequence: TGTGCCAGCAGCGTAGCGGGGGTTAGCAATCAGCCCCAGCATTTT.

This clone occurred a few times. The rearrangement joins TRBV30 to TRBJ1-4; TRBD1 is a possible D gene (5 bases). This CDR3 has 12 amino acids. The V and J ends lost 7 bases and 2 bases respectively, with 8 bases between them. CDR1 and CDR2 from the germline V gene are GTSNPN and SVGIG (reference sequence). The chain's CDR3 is CASGDTNEKLFF. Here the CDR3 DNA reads TGTGCCTCCGGGGACACTAATGAAAAACTGTTTTTT.

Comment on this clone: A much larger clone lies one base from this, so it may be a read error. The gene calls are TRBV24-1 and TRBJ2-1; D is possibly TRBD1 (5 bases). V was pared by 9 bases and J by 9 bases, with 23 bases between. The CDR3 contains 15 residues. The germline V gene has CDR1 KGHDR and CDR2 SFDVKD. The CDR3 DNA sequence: TGTGCCACCGCAAGGTCGGGTGTCCAGGGCCGTGAGCAGTTCTTC. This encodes CATARSGVQGREQFF.

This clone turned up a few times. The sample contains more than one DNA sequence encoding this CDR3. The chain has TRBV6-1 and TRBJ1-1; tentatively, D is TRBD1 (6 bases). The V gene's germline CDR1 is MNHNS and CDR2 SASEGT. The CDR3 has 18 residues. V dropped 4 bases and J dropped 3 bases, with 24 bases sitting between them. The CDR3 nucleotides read TGTGCCAGCAGTGCACAATTTCGGGGGCCTTATCGATACACTGAAGCTTTCTTT. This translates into CASSAQFRGPYRYTEAFF.

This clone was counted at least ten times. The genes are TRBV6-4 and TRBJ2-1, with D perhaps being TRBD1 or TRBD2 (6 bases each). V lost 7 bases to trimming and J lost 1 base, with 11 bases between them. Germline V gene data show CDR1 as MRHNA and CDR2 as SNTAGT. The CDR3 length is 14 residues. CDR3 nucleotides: TGTGCCAGCACCGGGGGCCTGTCCTACAATGAGCAGTTCTTC. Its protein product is CASTGGLSYNEQFF.

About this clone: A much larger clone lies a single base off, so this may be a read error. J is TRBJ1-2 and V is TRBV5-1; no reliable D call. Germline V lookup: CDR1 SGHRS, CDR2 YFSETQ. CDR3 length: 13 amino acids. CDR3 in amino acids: CASSFNRNYGHTF. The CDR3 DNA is TGCGCCAGCAGTTTCAACCGGAACTATGGCCACACCTTC.

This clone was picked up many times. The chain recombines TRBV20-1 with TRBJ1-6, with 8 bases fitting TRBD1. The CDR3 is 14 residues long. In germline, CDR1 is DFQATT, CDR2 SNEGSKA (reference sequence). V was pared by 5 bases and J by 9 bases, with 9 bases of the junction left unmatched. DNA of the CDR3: TGCAGTGCTCCAGTACAGGGGGATAGTTCACCCCTCCACTTT. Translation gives CSAPVQGDSSPLHF.

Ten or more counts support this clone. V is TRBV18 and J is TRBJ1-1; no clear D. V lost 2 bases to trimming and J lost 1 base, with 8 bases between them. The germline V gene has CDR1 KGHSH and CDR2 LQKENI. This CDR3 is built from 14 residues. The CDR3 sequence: CASSPTAANTEAFF. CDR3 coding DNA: TGTGCCAGCTCACCAACGGCCGCGAACACTGAAGCTTTCTTT.

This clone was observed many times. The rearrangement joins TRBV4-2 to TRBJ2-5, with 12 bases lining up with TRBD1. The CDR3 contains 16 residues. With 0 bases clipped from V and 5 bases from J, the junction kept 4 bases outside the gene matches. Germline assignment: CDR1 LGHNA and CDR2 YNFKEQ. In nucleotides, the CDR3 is TGTGCCAGCAGCCAAGAAGGGACAGGGGGCTGGGAGACCCAGTACTTC. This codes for CASSQEGTGGWETQYF.

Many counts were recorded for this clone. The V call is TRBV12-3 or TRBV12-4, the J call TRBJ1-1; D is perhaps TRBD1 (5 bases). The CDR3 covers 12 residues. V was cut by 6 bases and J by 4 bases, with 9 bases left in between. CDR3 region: CASRRDGTEAFF. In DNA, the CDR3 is TGTGCCAGCAGAAGGGACGGCACTGAAGCTTTCTTT.

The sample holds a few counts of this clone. The CDR3 reads CASITCGSGNTIYF. As DNA, the CDR3 is TGTGCCAGCATCACCTGTGGCTCTGGAAACACCATATATTTT. The chain employs TRBV6-1 and TRBJ1-3, with D unclear. CDR1 and CDR2 (germline): MNHNS, SASEGT. This CDR3 spans 14 amino acids. Trimming shortened V by 7 bases and J by 0 bases, and 10 bases separated the two germline ends.

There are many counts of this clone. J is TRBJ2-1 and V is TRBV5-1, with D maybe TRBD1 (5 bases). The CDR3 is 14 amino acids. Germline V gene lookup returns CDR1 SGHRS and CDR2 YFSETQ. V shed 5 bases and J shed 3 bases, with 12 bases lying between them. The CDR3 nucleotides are TGCGCCAGCAGGGAGTCGACAGACTACAATGAGCAGTTCTTC. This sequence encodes CASRESTDYNEQFF. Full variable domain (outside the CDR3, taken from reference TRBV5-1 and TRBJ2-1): KAGVTQTPRYLIKTRGQQVTLSCSPISGHRSVSWYQQTPGQGLQFLFEYFSETQRNKGNFPGRFSGRQFSNSRSEMNVSTLELGDSALYLCASRESTDYNEQFFGPGTRLTVL.

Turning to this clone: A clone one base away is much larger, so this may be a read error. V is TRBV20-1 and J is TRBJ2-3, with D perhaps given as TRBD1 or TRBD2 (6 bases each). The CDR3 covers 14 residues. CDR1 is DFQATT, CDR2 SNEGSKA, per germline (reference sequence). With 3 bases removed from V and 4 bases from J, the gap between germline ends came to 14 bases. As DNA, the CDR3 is TGCAGTGCTAGTTCGATCGGGGGCCCAGATACGCAGTATTTT. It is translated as CSASSIGGPDTQYF.

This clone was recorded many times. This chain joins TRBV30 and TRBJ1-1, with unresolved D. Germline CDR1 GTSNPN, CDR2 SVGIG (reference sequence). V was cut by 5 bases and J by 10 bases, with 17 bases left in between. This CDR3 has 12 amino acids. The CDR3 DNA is TGTGCCTGGGACTCAGGAAGAGTTGCAGCTTTCTTT. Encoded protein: CAWDSGRVAAFF.

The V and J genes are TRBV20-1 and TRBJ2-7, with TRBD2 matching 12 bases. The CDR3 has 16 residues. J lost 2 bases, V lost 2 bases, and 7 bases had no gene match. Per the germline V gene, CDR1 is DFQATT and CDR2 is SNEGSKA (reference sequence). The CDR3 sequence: CSARMLAGGNPYEQYF. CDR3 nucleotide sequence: TGCAGTGCTAGAATGCTAGCGGGAGGGAACCCCTACGAGCAGTACTTC.